The sequence of this T cell receptor beta chain was determined in a study of blood T cells in healthy people across ages. About the study: Template-switching capture recovered about one barcoded beta molecule per two T cells.

For the second PCR, which ran for roughly 7 to 11 cycles, a sample-barcoded 5' primer and a J-beta primer mix were used. Each cDNA molecule was tagged by a template-switch adaptor that had 12 random nucleotides. MiXCR, run by TCRdb on the 5' RACE reads, gives a single entry per CDR3 protein. The sample shows around 1.5 million distinct CDR3 sequences, roughly a third of them seen only once. About this clonotype itself: Its specificity is not known.

Study outcomes and limitations: Diversity estimates drawn from one million T cells were deemed underestimates. Conclusively comparing naive with antigen-experienced cells was impossible with unsorted PBMCs.

The sample comprised blood. The receptor was derived from a woman younger than 45 in good health.

This CDR3 reads CASSEAPGDTQYF. CDR3 DNA sequence: TGTGCCAGCAGTGAAGCGCCCGGGGATACGCAGTATTTT. This chain uses TRBV2 with TRBJ2-3; no definite D call. V lost 0 bases and J 6 bases, leaving 7 bases between the germline ends. The length of the CDR3 is 13 residues. From germline, CDR1 is SNHLY and CDR2 FYNNEI.